Following are 10 T cell receptor beta chains from one sample sequenced in a study of blood T cell repertoires in COVID-19. The table came from immunoSEQ multiplex PCR; TCRdb's copy has only in-frame clones and leaves some out. The sample lists about 150,000 clones, 91% occurring once. The sequenced sample was peripheral blood. Source of these receptors: a man in his fifties with acute or convalescent COVID-19.

This chain uses TRBV19 with TRBJ1-1; D is possibly TRBD1 (6 bases). Germline CDR1 reads LNHDA; CDR2 reads SQIVND (reference sequence). Trimming shortened V by 5 bases and J by 1 base, and 11 bases separated the two germline ends. There are 14 residues in the CDR3. CDR3 protein: CASSPRGRNTEAFF. CDR3 bases: TGTGCCAGTAGTCCGAGGGGGAGGAACACTGAAGCTTTCTTT.

This sequence joins TRBV28 and TRBJ1-1; D remains unclear. This CDR3 region has 14 residues. Germline CDR1 and CDR2: MDHEN and SYDVKM. Trimming shortened V by 5 bases and J by 1 base, and 11 bases separated the two germline ends. CDR3 DNA: TGTGCCAGCAGTCCCCGGGTCACGAACACTGAAGCTTTCTTT. Translating gives CASSPRVTNTEAFF.

The CDR3 DNA reads TGTGCCAGCAGCCAAGGGGCGGGGGGCACAGATACGCAGTATTTT. It encodes CASSQGAGGTDTQYF. The chain is built from TRBV28 and TRBJ2-3, with 7 bases lining up with TRBD2. The CDR3 has 15 residues. V was pared by 6 bases and J by 1 base, with 7 bases of the junction left unmatched. Germline loops: CDR1 MDHEN, CDR2 SYDVKM.

The chain joins TRBV5-1 to TRBJ1-4, with no clear D. Germline CDR1 reads SGHRS; CDR2 reads YFSETQ. CDR3 length: 17 amino acids. Trimming left V 0 bases short and J 8 bases short, with 20 bases between. The CDR3 DNA is TGCGCCAGCAGCTTGGGGTCCTACGGACTTACGGGGGAAAAACTGTTTTTT. Its protein product is CASSLGSYGLTGEKLFF.

This clone was counted between two and nine times. The chain links TRBV4-3 to TRBJ1-3; D uncertain. In germline, CDR1 is LGHNA, CDR2 YSLEER. CDR3 length equals 17 residues. Between the trimmed V and J ends, which lost 0 bases and 4 bases, there was a span of 16 bases. CDR3 bases: TGCGCCAGCAGCCAAGATAGCTCAGTCCTCCTGGGAAACACCATATATTTT. Its translation is CASSQDSSVLLGNTIYF.

The chain carries TRBV4-1 and TRBJ2-2; 12 bases are a match to TRBD2. V lost 3 bases to trimming and J lost 0 bases; unmatched junction nucleotides: 5. Germline-derived CDR1 and CDR2 are MGHRA and YSYEKL. The CDR3 has 18 residues. CDR3 DNA: TGCGCCAGCAGCCACCCGACTAGCGGGGGACCGAACACCGGGGAGCTGTTTTTT. This encodes CASSHPTSGGPNTGELFF.

This sequence joins TRBV7-9 and TRBJ2-2; D call uncertain. Trimming took 2 bases from V and 5 from J, leaving 9 bases between them. The CDR3 contains 14 residues. Germline V gene sequence: CDR1 SEHNR, CDR2 FQNEAQ (reference sequence). CDR3 DNA: TGTGCCAGCAGCTTATCGGGTGGGACCGGGGAGCTGTTTTTT. Protein: CASSLSGGTGELFF.

The V call is TRBV5-1, the J call TRBJ1-2; D unclear. This CDR3 is 17 amino acids long. CDR1 and CDR2 (germline): SGHRS, YFSETQ. The V end was cut by 0 bases, the J end by 2 bases, with 17 bases between. This chain's CDR3 is CASSLVPGEGINYGYTF. Here the CDR3 DNA reads TGCGCCAGCAGCTTGGTCCCGGGCGAGGGAATAAACTATGGCTACACCTTC.

The DNA for the CDR3 is TGTGCCTGGCGGCCCCGGGACAGGGCGTTCGAGCAGTTCTTC. Translated: CAWRPRDRAFEQFF. The chain joins TRBV30 to TRBJ2-1; TRBD1 matches at 9 bases. CDR1 and CDR2 (germline): GTSNPN, SVGIG (reference sequence). The CDR3 loop spans 14 amino acids. After removal of 5 bases from V and 10 bases from J, the junction contained 12 bases not matched to a gene.

This clone has only one observation. The chain couples TRBV3-1 (or the pseudogene TRBV3-2) to TRBJ2-7; TRBD1 matches at 7 bases. This CDR3 has 14 amino acids. The germline CDR1 and CDR2 sequences are LGHDT and YNNKEL (reference sequence). J lost 2 bases, V lost 4 bases, and 5 bases had no gene match. DNA of the CDR3: TGTGCCAGCAGCCGACAGGGTGGGGCCTACGAGCAGTACTTC. Its translation is CASSRQGGAYEQYF.